Here is one T cell receptor beta chain with its context. TCRdb keeps only in-frame clones here, not all; method: immunoSEQ multiplex PCR. This sample has 120,000 to 150,000 clones; approximately 80% occur once, and the top ten carry 13%. The sample originates from a study of blood T cell repertoires in COVID-19. The CDR3 is 17 amino acids. V trimming: 5 bases; J trimming: 6 bases; junction bases outside the gene matches: 14. Looked up from germline, CDR1 is SEHNR and CDR2 is FQNEAQ (reference sequence). The sample consisted of peripheral blood. V usage is TRBV7-9 and J usage is TRBJ2-1; 9 bases map to TRBD2. This TCR was recovered from a man in his sixties with active or convalescent COVID-19. CDR3 amino acids: CASSLPYRREGRNEQFF. DNA of the CDR3: TGTGCCAGCAGCCTCCCGTATAGGCGGGAGGGCCGCAATGAGCAGTTCTTC.